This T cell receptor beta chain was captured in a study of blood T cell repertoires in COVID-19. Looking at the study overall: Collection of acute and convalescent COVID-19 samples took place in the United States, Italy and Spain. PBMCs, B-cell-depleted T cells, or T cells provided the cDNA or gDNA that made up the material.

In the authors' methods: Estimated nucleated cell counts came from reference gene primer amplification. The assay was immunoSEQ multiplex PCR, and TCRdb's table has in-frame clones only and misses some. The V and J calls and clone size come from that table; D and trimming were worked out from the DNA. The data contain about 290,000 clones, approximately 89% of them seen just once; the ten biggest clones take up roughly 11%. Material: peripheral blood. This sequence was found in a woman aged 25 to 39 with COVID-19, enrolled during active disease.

This CDR3 reads CASSQFPSTQETQYF. CDR3 nucleotides: TGTGCCAGCTCACAGTTCCCCTCCACTCAAGAGACCCAGTACTTC. The genes are TRBV18 and TRBJ2-5; D call uncertain. Germline V gene data show CDR1 as KGHSH and CDR2 as LQKENI. CDR3 size: 15 residues. The germline V and J ends were trimmed by 4 bases and 2 bases, with 14 bases remaining between them.